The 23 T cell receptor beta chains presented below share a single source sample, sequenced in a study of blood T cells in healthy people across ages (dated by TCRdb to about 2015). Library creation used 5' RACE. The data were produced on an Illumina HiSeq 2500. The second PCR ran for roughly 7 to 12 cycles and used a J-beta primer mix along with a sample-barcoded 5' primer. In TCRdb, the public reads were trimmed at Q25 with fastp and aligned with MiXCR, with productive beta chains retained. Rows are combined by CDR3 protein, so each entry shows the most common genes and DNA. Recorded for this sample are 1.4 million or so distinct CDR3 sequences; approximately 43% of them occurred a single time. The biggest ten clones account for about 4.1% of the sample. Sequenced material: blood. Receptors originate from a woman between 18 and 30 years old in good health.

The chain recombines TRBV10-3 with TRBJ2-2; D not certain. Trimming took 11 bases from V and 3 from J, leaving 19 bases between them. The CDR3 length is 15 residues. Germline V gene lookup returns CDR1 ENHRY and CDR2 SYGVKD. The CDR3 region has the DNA TGTGCCGTCGCCAAGCCAAACCGGGACACCGGGGAGCTGTTTTTT. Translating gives CAVAKPNRDTGELFF.

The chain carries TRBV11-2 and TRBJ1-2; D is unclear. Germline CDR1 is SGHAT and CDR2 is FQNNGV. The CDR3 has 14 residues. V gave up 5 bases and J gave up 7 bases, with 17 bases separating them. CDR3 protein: CASSPSPSMGGYTF. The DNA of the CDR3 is TGTGCCAGCAGCCCCTCCCCCTCAATGGGTGGCTACACCTTC.

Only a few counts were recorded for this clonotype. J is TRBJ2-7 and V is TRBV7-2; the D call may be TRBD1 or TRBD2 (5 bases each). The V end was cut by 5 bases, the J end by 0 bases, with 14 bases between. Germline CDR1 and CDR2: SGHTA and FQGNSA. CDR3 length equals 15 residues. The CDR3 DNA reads TGTGCCAGCAGCCCCGACAGACTAAGCTCCTACGAGCAGTACTTC. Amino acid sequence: CASSPDRLSSYEQYF.

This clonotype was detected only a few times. As DNA, the CDR3 is TGTGCCACCAGCAGAGATAGAGGGAGTAGCGGGGGAGCTGAGCAGTTCTTC. Its protein product is CATSRDRGSSGGAEQFF. This sequence joins TRBV15 and TRBJ2-1, with 9 bases aligning to TRBD2. With 0 bases clipped from V and 9 bases from J, the junction kept 12 bases outside the gene matches. Germline lookup yields CDR1 LNHNV and CDR2 YYDKDF (reference sequence). The CDR3 extends over 17 amino acids.

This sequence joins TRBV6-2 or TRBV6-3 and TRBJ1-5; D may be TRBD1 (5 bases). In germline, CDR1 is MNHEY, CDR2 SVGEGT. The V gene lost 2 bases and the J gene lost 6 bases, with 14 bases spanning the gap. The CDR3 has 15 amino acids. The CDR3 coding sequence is TGTGCCAGCAGTTACCCGACAGATGGGGGTCAGCCCCAGCATTTT. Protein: CASSYPTDGGQPQHF.

CDR3 loop: CASSPRREQFF. In DNA form, the CDR3 reads TGTGCCAGCAGTCCTAGACGTGAGCAGTTCTTC. V is TRBV6-1 and J is TRBJ2-1; unclear D gene. CDR1 and CDR2 from the germline V gene are MNHNS and SASEGT. CDR3 size: 11 residues. Trimming shortened V by 5 bases and J by 9 bases, and 8 bases separated the two germline ends.

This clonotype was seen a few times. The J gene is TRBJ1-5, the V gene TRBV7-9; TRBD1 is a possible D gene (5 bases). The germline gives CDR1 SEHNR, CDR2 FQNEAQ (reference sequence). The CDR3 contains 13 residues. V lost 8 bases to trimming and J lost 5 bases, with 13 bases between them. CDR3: CASGGEGHQPQHF. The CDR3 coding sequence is TGTGCCAGCGGGGGAGAGGGGCATCAGCCCCAGCATTTT. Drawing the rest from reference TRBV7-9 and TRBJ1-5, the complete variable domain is DTGVSQNPRHKITKRGQNVTFRCDPISEHNRLYWYRQTLGQGPEFLTYFQNEAQLEKSRLLSDRFSAERPKGSFSTLEIQRTEQGDSAMYLCASGGEGHQPQHFGDGTRLSIL.

In nucleotides, the CDR3 is TGTGCCAGCAGCGAAGGCCCGTTTGCGAACACCATATATTTT. This gives the protein CASSEGPFANTIYF. The J gene is TRBJ1-3, the V gene TRBV12-3 or TRBV12-4; D call uncertain. Trimming took off 6 bases at V and 7 bases at J, with 16 bases between the two ends. The CDR3 runs to 14 residues.

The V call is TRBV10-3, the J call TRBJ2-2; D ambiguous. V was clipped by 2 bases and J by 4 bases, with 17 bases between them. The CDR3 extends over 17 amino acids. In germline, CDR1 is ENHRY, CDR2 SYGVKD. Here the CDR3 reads CAISEPTKPMGTGELFF. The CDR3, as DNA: TGTGCCATCAGTGAGCCCACAAAACCAATGGGCACCGGGGAGCTGTTTTTT.

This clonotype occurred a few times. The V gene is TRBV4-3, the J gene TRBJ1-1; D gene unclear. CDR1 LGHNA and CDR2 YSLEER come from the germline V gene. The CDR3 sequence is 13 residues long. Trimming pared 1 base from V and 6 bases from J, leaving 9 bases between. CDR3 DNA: TGCGCCAGCAGCCAAGTCGGGCGAGCTGAAGCTTTCTTT. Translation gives CASSQVGRAEAFF.

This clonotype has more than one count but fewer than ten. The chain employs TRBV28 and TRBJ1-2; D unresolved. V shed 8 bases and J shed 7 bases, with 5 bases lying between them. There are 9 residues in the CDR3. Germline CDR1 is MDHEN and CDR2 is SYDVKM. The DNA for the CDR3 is TGTGCCAGCGGGTCTGGCTACACCTTC. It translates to CASGSGYTF.

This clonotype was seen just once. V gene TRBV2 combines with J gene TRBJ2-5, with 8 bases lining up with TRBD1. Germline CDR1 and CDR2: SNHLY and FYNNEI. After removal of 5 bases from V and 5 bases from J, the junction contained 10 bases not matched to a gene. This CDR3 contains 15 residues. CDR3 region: CASSTRQGSGETQYF. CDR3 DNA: TGTGCCAGCAGTACACGACAGGGGAGCGGGGAGACCCAGTACTTC.

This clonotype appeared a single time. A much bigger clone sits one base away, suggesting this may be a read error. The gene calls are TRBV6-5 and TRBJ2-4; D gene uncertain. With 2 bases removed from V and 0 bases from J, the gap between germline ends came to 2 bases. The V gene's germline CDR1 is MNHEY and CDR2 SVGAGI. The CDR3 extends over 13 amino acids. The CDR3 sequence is CASSYVAKNIQYF. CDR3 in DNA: TGTGCCAGCAGTTACGTAGCCAAAAACATTCAGTACTTC.

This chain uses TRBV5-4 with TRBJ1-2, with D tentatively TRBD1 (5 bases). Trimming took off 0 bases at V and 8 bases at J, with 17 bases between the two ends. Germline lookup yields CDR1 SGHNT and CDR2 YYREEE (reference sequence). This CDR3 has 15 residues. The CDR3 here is CASSLDRQSIRGYTF. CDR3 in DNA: TGTGCCAGCAGCTTGGACAGACAGTCGATACGGGGCTACACCTTC.

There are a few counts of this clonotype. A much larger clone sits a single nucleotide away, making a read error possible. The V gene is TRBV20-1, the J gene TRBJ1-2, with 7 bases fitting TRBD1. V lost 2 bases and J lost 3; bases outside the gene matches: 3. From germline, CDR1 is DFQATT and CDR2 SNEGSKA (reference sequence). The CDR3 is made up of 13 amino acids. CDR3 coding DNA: TGCAGTGCTAGACAGGGGGACGACTATGGCTACACCTTC. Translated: CSARQGDDYGYTF.

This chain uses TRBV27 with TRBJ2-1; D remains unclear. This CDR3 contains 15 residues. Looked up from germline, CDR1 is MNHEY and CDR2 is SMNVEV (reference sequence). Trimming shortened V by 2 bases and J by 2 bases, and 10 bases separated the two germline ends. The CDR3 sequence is CASSLRAAPYNEQFF. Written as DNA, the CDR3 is TGTGCCAGCAGTTTACGGGCAGCCCCCTACAATGAGCAGTTCTTC.

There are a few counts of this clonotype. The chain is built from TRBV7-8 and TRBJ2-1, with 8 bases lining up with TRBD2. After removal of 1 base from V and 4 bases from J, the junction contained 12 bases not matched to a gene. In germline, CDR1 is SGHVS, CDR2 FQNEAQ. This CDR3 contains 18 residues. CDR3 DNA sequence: TGTGCCAGCAGCTTAGACGGTTCGGGACTAGGATTGTACAATGAGCAGTTCTTC. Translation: CASSLDGSGLGLYNEQFF.

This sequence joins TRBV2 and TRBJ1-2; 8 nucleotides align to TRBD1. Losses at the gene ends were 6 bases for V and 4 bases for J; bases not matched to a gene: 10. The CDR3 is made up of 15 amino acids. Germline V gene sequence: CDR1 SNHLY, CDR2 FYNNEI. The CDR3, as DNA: TGTGCCAGCAGAGCGACAGGGGCAAGCACCTATGGCTACACCTTC. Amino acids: CASRATGASTYGYTF.

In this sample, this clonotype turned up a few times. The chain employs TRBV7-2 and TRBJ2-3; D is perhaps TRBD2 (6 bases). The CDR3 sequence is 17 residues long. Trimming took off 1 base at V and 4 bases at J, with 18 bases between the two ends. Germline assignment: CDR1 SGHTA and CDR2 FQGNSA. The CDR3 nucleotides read TGTGCCAGCAGCTTAGTTCCCAGCGGTTCGGGGGCAGATACGCAGTATTTT. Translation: CASSLVPSGSGADTQYF. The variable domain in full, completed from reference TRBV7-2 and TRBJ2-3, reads GAGVSQSPSNKVTEKGKDVELRCDPISGHTALYWYRQSLGQGLEFLIYFQGNSAPDKSGLPSDRFSAERTGGSVSTLTIQRTQQEDSAVYLCASSLVPSGSGADTQYFGPGTRLTVL.

As DNA, the CDR3 is TGCGCCAGCAGCTCGCAGGGGACCGGTTACGAGCAGTACTTC. This sequence encodes CASSSQGTGYEQYF. The J gene is TRBJ2-7, the V gene TRBV4-3; D possibly corresponds to TRBD1 (6 bases). The CDR3 sequence is 14 residues long. Trimming removed 5 bases at V and 4 bases at J, with 15 bases between. From germline, CDR1 is LGHNA and CDR2 YSLEER.

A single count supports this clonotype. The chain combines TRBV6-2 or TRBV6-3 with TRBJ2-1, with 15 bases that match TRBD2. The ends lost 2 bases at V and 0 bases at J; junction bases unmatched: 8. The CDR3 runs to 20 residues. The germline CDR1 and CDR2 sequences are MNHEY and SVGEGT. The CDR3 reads CASSYPGTSGRSSSYNEQFF. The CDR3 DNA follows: TGTGCCAGCAGTTACCCGGGGACTAGCGGGAGGTCGAGCTCCTACAATGAGCAGTTCTTC.

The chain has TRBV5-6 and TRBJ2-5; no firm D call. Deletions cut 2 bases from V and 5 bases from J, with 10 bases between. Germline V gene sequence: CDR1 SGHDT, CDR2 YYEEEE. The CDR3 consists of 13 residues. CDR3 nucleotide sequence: TGTGCCAGCAGCTTCAACTATAGGGAGACCCAGTACTTC. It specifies CASSFNYRETQYF.

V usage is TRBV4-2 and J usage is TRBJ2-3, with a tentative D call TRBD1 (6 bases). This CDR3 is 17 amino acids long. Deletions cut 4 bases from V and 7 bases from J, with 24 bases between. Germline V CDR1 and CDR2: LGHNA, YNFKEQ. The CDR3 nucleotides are TGTGCCAGCAGCCCCCTTTACGGACAGAGCCCGACTAATACGCAGTATTTT. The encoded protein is CASSPLYGQSPTNTQYF.